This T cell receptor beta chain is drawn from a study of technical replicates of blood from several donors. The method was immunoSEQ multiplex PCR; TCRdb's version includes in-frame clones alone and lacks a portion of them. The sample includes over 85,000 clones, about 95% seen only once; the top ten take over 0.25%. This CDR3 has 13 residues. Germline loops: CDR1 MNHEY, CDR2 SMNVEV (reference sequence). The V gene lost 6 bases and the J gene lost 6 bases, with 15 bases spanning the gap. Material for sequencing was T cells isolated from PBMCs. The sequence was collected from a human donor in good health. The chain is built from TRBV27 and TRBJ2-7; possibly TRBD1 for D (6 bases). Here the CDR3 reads CASRPGTPFEQYF. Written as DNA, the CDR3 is TGTGCCAGCAGACCCGGGACACCCTTCGAGCAGTACTTC.